A selection of T cell receptor beta chains follows, all from one sample in a study of cytomegalovirus exposure and HLA in healthy donors. Produced via immunoSEQ multiplex PCR; TCRdb's table is partial and in-frame only. Of roughly 130,000 clones listed, approximately 73% are singletons. The sequenced material came from PBMCs. The source is a woman between 35 and 50 years old in good health and CMV-seronegative. Both conserved end residues are part of each CDR3. A D gene is named only where the DNA matches it firmly. Not all rows give a size; the values are once, few, many and, for expanded clones, a class.

v_call: TRBV15
clone_size: .
d_call: .
j_call: TRBJ2-1
cdr3_aa: CATSRGSGGLGSEQFF
cdr3_nt: TGTGCCACCAGCAGAGGGTCGGGGGGCTTGGGTTCTGAGCAGTTCTTC

v_call: TRBV1
clone_size: .
d_call: .
j_call: TRBJ2-7
cdr3_aa: CTSRRTRLAGAPPSYEQYF
cdr3_nt: TGCACCAGCAGGCGTACCCGACTAGCGGGGGCCCCCCCCTCCTACGAGCAGTACTTC

v_call: TRBV6-4
clone_size: .
d_call: .
j_call: TRBJ1-2
cdr3_aa: CASKVTGNANYGYTF
cdr3_nt: TGTGCCAGCAAAGTTACAGGGAATGCTAACTATGGCTACACCTTC

v_call: TRBV7-9
clone_size: .
d_call: TRBD1
j_call: TRBJ2-2
cdr3_aa: CASSLASRGLDTGELFF
cdr3_nt: TGTGCCAGCAGCTTAGCCTCCAGGGGGCTCGACACCGGGGAGCTGTTTTTT

v_call: TRBV7-9
clone_size: .
d_call: TRBD1
j_call: TRBJ1-2
cdr3_aa: CASSWGQDYGYTF
cdr3_nt: TGTGCCAGCAGCTGGGGACAGGACTATGGCTACACCTTC

v_call: TRBV4-2
clone_size: .
d_call: .
j_call: TRBJ1-5
cdr3_aa: CASSPGDSNQPQHF
cdr3_nt: TGTGCCAGCAGCCCCGGGGATAGCAATCAGCCCCAGCATTTT

v_call: TRBV18
clone_size: .
d_call: .
j_call: TRBJ1-2
cdr3_aa: CASSNAGDDGYTF
cdr3_nt: TGTGCCAGCTCAAACGCAGGGGATGATGGCTACACCTTC

v_call: TRBV11-2
clone_size: .
d_call: .
j_call: TRBJ2-1
cdr3_aa: CASSFSHGSNEQFF
cdr3_nt: TGTGCCAGCAGCTTTAGCCATGGATCCAATGAGCAGTTCTTC

v_call: TRBV5-4
clone_size: .
d_call: TRBD1
j_call: TRBJ2-3
cdr3_aa: CASSGTASTDTQYF
cdr3_nt: TGTGCCAGCAGCGGGACAGCTAGCACAGATACGCAGTATTTT

v_call: TRBV19
clone_size: .
d_call: .
j_call: TRBJ1-5
cdr3_aa: CASSIRTGNQPQHF
cdr3_nt: TGTGCCAGTAGTATCCGGACAGGCAATCAGCCCCAGCATTTT

v_call: TRBV7-8
clone_size: .
d_call: TRBD1
j_call: TRBJ1-2
cdr3_aa: CASSAPGQAPLDTF
cdr3_nt: TGTGCCAGCAGCGCCCCGGGACAGGCCCCCCTAGACACCTTC

v_call: TRBV18
clone_size: .
d_call: .
j_call: TRBJ1-5
cdr3_aa: CASSPRGREDQPQHF
cdr3_nt: TGTGCCAGCTCACCACGGGGCAGAGAGGATCAGCCCCAGCATTTT

v_call: TRBV5-1
clone_size: once
d_call: .
j_call: TRBJ1-3
cdr3_aa: CASSIQGIDSGNTIYF
cdr3_nt: TGCGCCAGCAGCATTCAGGGGATAGACTCTGGAAACACCATATATTTT

v_call: TRBV15
clone_size: .
d_call: TRBD2
j_call: TRBJ2-1
cdr3_aa: CATSTSGGEQFF
cdr3_nt: TGTGCCACCAGCACTAGCGGGGGTGAGCAGTTCTTC

v_call: TRBV18
clone_size: .
d_call: .
j_call: TRBJ2-2
cdr3_aa: CASSPASPNTGELFF
cdr3_nt: TGTGCCAGCTCACCAGCTAGCCCGAACACCGGGGAGCTGTTTTTT

v_call: TRBV7-9
clone_size: many
d_call: TRBD1
j_call: TRBJ1-3
cdr3_aa: CASSFPIRDRGPGNTIYF
cdr3_nt: TGTGCCAGCAGCTTCCCCATCCGGGACAGGGGGCCTGGAAACACCATATATTTT